Detailed here is one T cell receptor (beta chain). Its antigen remains unknown. PCR amplification relied on 60 Vbeta primers (plus 13 Jbeta primers). Produced via immunoSEQ multiplex PCR; TCRdb's table is partial and in-frame only. The sample table includes some 75,000 clones. These data come from a study of cytomegalovirus exposure and HLA in healthy donors. Trimming at V came to 5 bases and at J to 3 bases, leaving 8 bases not matched to a gene. This CDR3 region has 15 residues. Germline V gives CDR1 LNHDA, CDR2 SQIVND (reference sequence). Overall study findings and caveats: In most subjects, TCR beta sequences reportedly gave accurate predictions of HLA-A and HLA-B alleles.

This TCR derives from a female donor in good health and CMV-seropositive. The rearrangement uses TRBV19 and TRBJ2-5; the match to TRBD1 covers 8 bases. Sample: PBMCs. The CDR3 is CASSGRDRIKETQYF. CDR3 bases: TGTGCCAGTAGTGGCCGGGACAGGATTAAAGAGACCCAGTACTTC.